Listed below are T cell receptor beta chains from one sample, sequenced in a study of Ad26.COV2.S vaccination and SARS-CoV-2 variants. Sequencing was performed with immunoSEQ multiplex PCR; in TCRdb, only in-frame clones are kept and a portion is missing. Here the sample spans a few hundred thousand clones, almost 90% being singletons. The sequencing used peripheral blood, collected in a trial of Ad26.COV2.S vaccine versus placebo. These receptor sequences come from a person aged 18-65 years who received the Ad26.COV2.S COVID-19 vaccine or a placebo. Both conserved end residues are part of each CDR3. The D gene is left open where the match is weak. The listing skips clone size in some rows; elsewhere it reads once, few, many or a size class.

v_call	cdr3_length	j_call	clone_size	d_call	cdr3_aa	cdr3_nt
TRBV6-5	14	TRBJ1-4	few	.	CASRPSGTNEKLFF	TGTGCCAGCAGACCCAGTGGGACTAATGAAAAACTGTTTTTT
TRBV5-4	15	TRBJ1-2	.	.	CASSLGPVRAYGYTF	TGTGCCAGCAGCTTGGGGCCGGTAAGGGCCTATGGCTACACCTTC
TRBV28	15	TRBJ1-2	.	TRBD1	CASSPGTGDHYGYTF	TGTGCCAGCAGCCCGGGGACAGGGGATCACTATGGCTACACCTTC
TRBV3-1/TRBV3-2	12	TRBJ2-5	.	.	CASSPLGETQYF	TGTGCCAGCAGCCCCTTAGGGGAGACCCAGTACTTC
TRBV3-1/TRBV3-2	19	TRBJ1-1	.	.	CASSQEGAITESGGTEAFF	TGTGCCAGCAGCCAAGAAGGGGCCATCACGGAGTCCGGGGGCACTGAAGCTTTCTTT
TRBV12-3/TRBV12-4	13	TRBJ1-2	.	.	CASSLRGSYGYTF	TGTGCCAGCAGTTTGAGGGGATCTTACGGCTACACCTTC
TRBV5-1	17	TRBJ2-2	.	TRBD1	CASSLALGTGITGELFF	TGCGCCAGCAGCTTGGCCCTCGGGACAGGGATAACCGGGGAGCTGTTTTTT
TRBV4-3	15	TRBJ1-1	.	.	CASSQESLGQPQAFF	TGCGCCAGCAGCCAAGAGAGCCTCGGACAGCCTCAAGCTTTCTTT
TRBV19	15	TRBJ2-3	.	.	CASSRQATSTDTQYF	TGTGCCAGTAGTCGGCAGGCCACTAGCACAGATACGCAGTATTTT
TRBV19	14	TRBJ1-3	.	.	CASSTTSIGNTIYF	TGTGCCAGTAGTACGACGTCCATAGGAAACACCATATATTTT
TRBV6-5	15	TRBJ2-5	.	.	CASSYWGQGMETQYF	TGTGCCAGCAGCTACTGGGGGCAGGGGATGGAGACCCAGTACTTC
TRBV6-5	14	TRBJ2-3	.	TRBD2	CASTAGLAADTQYF	TGTGCCAGCACTGCGGGACTAGCGGCAGATACGCAGTATTTT
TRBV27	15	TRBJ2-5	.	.	CASSSDRMVGGTQYF	TGTGCCAGCAGTTCGGACAGGATGGTCGGGGGGACCCAGTACTTC
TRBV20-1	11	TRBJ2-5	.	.	CSARSGETQYF	TGCAGTGCTAGGAGTGGGGAGACCCAGTACTTC
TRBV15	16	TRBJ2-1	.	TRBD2	CATSMGDGLAGDEQFF	TGTGCCACCAGCATGGGTGACGGACTAGCGGGGGATGAGCAGTTCTTC
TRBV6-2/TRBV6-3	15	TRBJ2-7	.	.	CASSYSIDTSYEQYF	TGTGCCAGCAGTTACTCCATTGACACGTCCTACGAGCAGTACTTC
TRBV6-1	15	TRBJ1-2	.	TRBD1	CASSEGPGQFYGYTF	TGTGCCAGCAGTGAGGGTCCGGGACAGTTCTATGGCTACACCTTC
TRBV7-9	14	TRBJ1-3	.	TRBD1	CASSQQGAGNTIYF	TGTGCCAGCAGCCAACAGGGGGCAGGAAACACCATATATTTT
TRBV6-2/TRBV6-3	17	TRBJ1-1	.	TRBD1	CASSYQLGAGGIFEAFF	TGTGCCAGCAGTTACCAGTTGGGGGCAGGGGGGATATTTGAAGCTTTCTTT
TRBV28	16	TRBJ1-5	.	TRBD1	CASSPRVGTGLQPQHF	TGTGCCAGCAGCCCCCGTGTAGGGACAGGGCTCCAGCCCCAGCATTTT
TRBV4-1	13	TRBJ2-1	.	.	CASSQDWTREQFF	TGCGCCAGCAGCCAAGACTGGACGAGAGAGCAGTTCTTC
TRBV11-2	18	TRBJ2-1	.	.	CASSSDRGGFTPYNEQFF	TGTGCCAGCAGCTCCGATAGGGGTGGGTTTACCCCCTACAATGAGCAGTTCTTC
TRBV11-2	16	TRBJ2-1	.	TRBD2	CASSFPPRGAYNEQFF	TGTGCCAGCAGCTTCCCTCCGCGGGGGGCCTACAATGAGCAGTTCTTC
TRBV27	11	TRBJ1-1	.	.	CASRSGPEAFF	TGTGCCAGCAGGTCGGGACCTGAAGCTTTCTTT
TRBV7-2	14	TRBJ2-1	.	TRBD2	CASSPGLAGGEQFF	TGTGCCAGCAGCCCCGGACTAGCGGGTGGTGAGCAGTTCTTC
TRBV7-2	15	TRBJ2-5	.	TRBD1	CASSPHPGTEETQYF	TGTGCCAGCAGCCCCCACCCCGGGACAGAAGAGACCCAGTACTTC
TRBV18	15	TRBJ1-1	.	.	CASSPALRDQTEAFF	TGTGCCAGCTCACCCGCGTTGCGGGATCAGACTGAAGCTTTCTTT
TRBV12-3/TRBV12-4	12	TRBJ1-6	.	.	CASSLMNSPLHF	TGTGCCAGCAGTTTGATGAATTCACCCCTCCACTTT
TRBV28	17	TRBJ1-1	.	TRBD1	CASSTRLGDRPNTEAFF	TGTGCCAGCAGTACCCGCCTAGGGGACAGACCGAACACTGAAGCTTTCTTT
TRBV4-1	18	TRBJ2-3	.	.	CASSQVGQTKGGTDTQYF	TGCGCCAGCAGCCAAGTAGGTCAGACCAAGGGAGGTACAGATACGCAGTATTTT
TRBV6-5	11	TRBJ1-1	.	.	CASSWMNEAFF	TGTGCCAGCAGTTGGATGAATGAAGCTTTCTTT
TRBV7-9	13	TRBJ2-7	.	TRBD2	CASSLENGGEQYF	TGTGCCAGCAGCCTAGAGAACGGGGGGGAGCAGTACTTC
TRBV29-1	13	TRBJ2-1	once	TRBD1	CSASGTGGNEQFF	TGCAGCGCCTCCGGGACAGGCGGGAATGAGCAGTTCTTC
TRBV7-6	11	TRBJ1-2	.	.	CAGRGWYGYTF	TGTGCCGGGAGGGGCTGGTATGGCTACACCTTC
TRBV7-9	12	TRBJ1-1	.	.	CASRLGATEAFF	TGTGCCAGCAGATTAGGGGCGACTGAAGCTTTCTTT
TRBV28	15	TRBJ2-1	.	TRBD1	CASSQLGQGAGEQFF	TGTGCCAGCAGCCAATTGGGACAGGGGGCAGGTGAGCAGTTCTTC
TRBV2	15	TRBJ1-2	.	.	CASSERWNNNYGYTF	TGTGCCAGCAGTGAAAGGTGGAATAATAACTATGGCTACACCTTC
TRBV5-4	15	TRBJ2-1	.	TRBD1	CASSFTGTGISEQFF	TGTGCCAGCAGCTTCACCGGGACAGGCATCTCTGAGCAGTTCTTC
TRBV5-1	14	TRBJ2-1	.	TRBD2	CASSLPGTSLEQFF	TGCGCCAGCAGCTTGCCCGGGACTAGTCTGGAGCAGTTCTTC
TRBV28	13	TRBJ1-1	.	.	CASSPGRGTEAFF	TGTGCCAGCAGCCCGGGCAGGGGAACTGAAGCTTTCTTT
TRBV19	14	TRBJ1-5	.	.	CASSIQGGGQPQHF	TGTGCCAGTAGTATACAAGGGGGAGGCCAGCCCCAGCATTTT
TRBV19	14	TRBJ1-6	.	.	CASSIGGNNSPLHF	TGTGCCAGTAGTATCGGGGGGAACAATTCACCCCTCCACTTT
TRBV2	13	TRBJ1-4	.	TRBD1	CASMGTDLEKLFF	TGTGCCAGCATGGGGACAGACCTAGAAAAACTGTTTTTT
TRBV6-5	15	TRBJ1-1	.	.	CASSLGPQTNTEAFF	TGTGCCAGCAGCCTGGGACCTCAAACGAACACTGAAGCTTTCTTT
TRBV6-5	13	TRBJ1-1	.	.	CASSYAGSTEAFF	TGTGCCAGCAGTTACGCGGGGAGCACTGAAGCTTTCTTT
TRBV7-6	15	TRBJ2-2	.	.	CASSLASRYTGELFF	TGTGCCAGCAGCTTAGCTTCCAGATATACCGGGGAGCTGTTTTTT
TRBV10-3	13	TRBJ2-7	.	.	CAISAQASYEQYF	TGTGCCATCAGTGCACAGGCGTCCTACGAGCAGTACTTC
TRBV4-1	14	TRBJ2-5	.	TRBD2	CASSPLAGEQTQYF	TGCGCCAGCAGCCCGCTAGCGGGGGAACAGACCCAGTACTTC
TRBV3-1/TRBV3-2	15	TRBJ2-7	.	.	CASSQDLPHSYEQYF	TGTGCCAGCAGCCAAGATCTACCCCACTCGTACGAGCAGTACTTC
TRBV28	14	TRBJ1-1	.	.	CASSPAGANTEAFF	TGTGCCAGCAGTCCAGCCGGAGCGAACACTGAAGCTTTCTTT
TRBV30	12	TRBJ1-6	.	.	CAWSVVASPLHF	TGTGCCTGGAGTGTAGTGGCTTCACCCCTCCACTTT
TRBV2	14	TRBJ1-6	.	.	CASSDLGGYSPLHF	TGTGCCAGCAGTGACCTGGGGGGTTATTCACCCCTCCACTTT
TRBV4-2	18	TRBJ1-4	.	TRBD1	CASSQDVPGQGLNEKLFF	TGTGCCAGCAGCCAAGACGTCCCGGGACAGGGACTTAATGAAAAACTGTTTTTT
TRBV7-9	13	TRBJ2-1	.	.	CASSFGQGLEQFF	TGTGCCAGCAGCTTCGGCCAGGGACTTGAGCAGTTCTTC
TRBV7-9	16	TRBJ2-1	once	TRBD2	CASSLGRGTSVNEQFF	TGTGCCAGCAGCTTAGGACGGGGGACTAGCGTAAATGAGCAGTTCTTC
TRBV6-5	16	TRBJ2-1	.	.	CASSYGGTPSYNEQFF	TGTGCCAGCAGTTACGGGGGGACTCCATCCTACAATGAGCAGTTCTTC
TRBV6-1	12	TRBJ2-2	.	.	CASSEPTGELFF	TGTGCCAGCAGTGAGCCAACCGGGGAGCTGTTTTTT
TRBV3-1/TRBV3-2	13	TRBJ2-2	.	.	CASSQGEAGELFF	TGTGCCAGCAGCCAAGGGGAGGCCGGGGAGCTGTTTTTT
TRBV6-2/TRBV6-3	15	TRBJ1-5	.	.	CASSVDGARNQPQHF	TGTGCCAGCAGTGTGGACGGGGCACGCAATCAGCCCCAGCATTTT
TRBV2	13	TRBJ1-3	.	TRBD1	CVTGQGIGNTIYF	TGTGTTACGGGACAGGGGATTGGAAACACCATATATTTT